These T cell receptor beta chains were read from a single sample in a study of shared clonotypes between healthy human individuals. Assay: immunoSEQ multiplex PCR; the TCRdb copy retains only in-frame clones and omits some. The repertoire has 470,000 or so clones, 65% to 85% of them found once; the top ten carry roughly 13%. The specimen was PBMCs. Every receptor here comes from a woman between 35 and 50 years old in good health. Some clones in this sample may be carry-over from other donors' samples. Both conserved end residues are part of each CDR3. The D gene is left open where the match is weak. Some rows have no size entry. The others give once, few or many, or a class for an expanded clone.

j_gene: TRBJ1-1; d_gene: NA; abundance: NA; v_gene: TRBV28; CDR3aa: CASSITGQNTEAFF; CDR3nt: TGTGCCAGCAGCATCACAGGGCAGAACACTGAAGCTTTCTTT
j_gene: TRBJ1-2; d_gene: TRBD1; abundance: NA; v_gene: TRBV18; CDR3aa: CASSPGQGAYGYTF; CDR3nt: TGTGCCAGCTCACCGGGACAGGGAGCTTATGGCTACACCTTC
j_gene: TRBJ1-2; d_gene: NA; abundance: NA; v_gene: TRBV27; CDR3aa: CASSLAAGAGYTF; CDR3nt: TGTGCCAGCAGTTTGGCAGCAGGGGCAGGCTACACCTTC
j_gene: TRBJ1-5; d_gene: NA; abundance: NA; v_gene: TRBV2; CDR3aa: CASSETGQISNQPQHF; CDR3nt: TGTGCCAGCAGTGAAACTGGACAAATTAGCAATCAGCCCCAGCATTTT
j_gene: TRBJ2-7; d_gene: NA; abundance: NA; v_gene: TRBV29-1; CDR3aa: CSVTGISSYEQYF; CDR3nt: TGCAGCGTGACAGGTATTAGCTCCTACGAGCAGTACTTC
j_gene: TRBJ1-5; d_gene: TRBD1; abundance: NA; v_gene: TRBV13; CDR3aa: CASSLGMGTGGNQPQHF; CDR3nt: TGTGCCAGCAGCTTAGGGATGGGGACAGGGGGCAATCAGCCCCAGCATTTT
j_gene: TRBJ2-5; d_gene: TRBD1; abundance: NA; v_gene: TRBV18; CDR3aa: CASSPPRTGGAETQYF; CDR3nt: TGTGCCAGCTCACCACCAAGGACAGGGGGCGCGGAGACCCAGTACTTC
j_gene: TRBJ2-1; d_gene: NA; abundance: NA; v_gene: TRBV30; CDR3aa: CAWSPGFNEQFF; CDR3nt: TGTGCCTGGAGTCCCGGTTTTAATGAGCAGTTCTTC
j_gene: TRBJ2-2; d_gene: NA; abundance: NA; v_gene: TRBV30; CDR3aa: CAWKRASTGELFF; CDR3nt: TGTGCCTGGAAGAGGGCCAGCACCGGGGAGCTGTTTTTT
j_gene: TRBJ1-4; d_gene: NA; abundance: NA; v_gene: TRBV28; CDR3aa: CASRPLGGLSEKLFF; CDR3nt: TGTGCCAGCAGGCCCCTGGGCGGGTTGAGTGAAAAACTGTTTTTT
j_gene: TRBJ2-7; d_gene: NA; abundance: once; v_gene: TRBV21-1; CDR3aa: CASSKSPGHCARAGAYEQYF; CDR3nt: TGTGCCAGCAGCAAAAGCCCCGGCCACTGTGCCCGGGCGGGGGCCTACGAGCAGTACTTC
j_gene: TRBJ1-1; d_gene: TRBD1; abundance: NA; v_gene: TRBV6-5; CDR3aa: CASSYSGGLTEAFF; CDR3nt: TGTGCCAGCAGTTACTCAGGGGGCTTGACTGAAGCTTTCTTT
j_gene: TRBJ2-3; d_gene: TRBD1; abundance: NA; v_gene: TRBV6-1; CDR3aa: CASSEALWSTGELDTQYF; CDR3nt: TGTGCCAGCAGTGAAGCCCTCTGGTCTACAGGGGAATTAGATACGCAGTATTTT
j_gene: TRBJ2-1; d_gene: NA; abundance: NA; v_gene: TRBV29-1; CDR3aa: CSVVDLTGHLYNEQFF; CDR3nt: TGCAGCGTTGTAGACTTGACGGGACACCTGTACAATGAGCAGTTCTTC
j_gene: TRBJ2-7; d_gene: TRBD2; abundance: NA; v_gene: TRBV5-1; CDR3aa: CASSPLASGYEQYF; CDR3nt: TGCGCCAGCAGCCCCCTGGCTAGCGGATACGAGCAGTACTTC
j_gene: TRBJ2-5; d_gene: TRBD2; abundance: NA; v_gene: TRBV5-1; CDR3aa: CASRPSGSRETQYF; CDR3nt: TGCGCCAGCCGGCCCAGCGGGAGTCGAGAGACCCAGTACTTC
j_gene: TRBJ2-2; d_gene: NA; abundance: NA; v_gene: TRBV7-2; CDR3aa: CASRGVANTGELFF; CDR3nt: TGTGCCAGCAGAGGTGTGGCGAACACCGGGGAGCTGTTTTTT
j_gene: TRBJ2-7; d_gene: TRBD1; abundance: NA; v_gene: TRBV7-8; CDR3aa: CASSLEGDRGYEQYF; CDR3nt: TGTGCCAGCAGCTTAGAGGGTGACAGGGGCTACGAGCAGTACTTC
j_gene: TRBJ2-7; d_gene: NA; abundance: NA; v_gene: TRBV21-1; CDR3aa: CAGLFQGATDGSQYEQYF; CDR3nt: TGTGCCGGACTTTTCCAGGGGGCAACCGACGGAAGCCAATACGAGCAGTACTTC
j_gene: TRBJ1-2; d_gene: NA; abundance: NA; v_gene: TRBV11-2; CDR3aa: CASSQFLGDGGYTF; CDR3nt: TGTGCCAGCAGCCAGTTTTTGGGGGATGGTGGCTACACCTTC
j_gene: TRBJ1-1; d_gene: NA; abundance: NA; v_gene: TRBV18; CDR3aa: CASSSPEEKNTEAFF; CDR3nt: TGTGCCAGCTCATCCCCGGAAGAGAAGAACACTGAAGCTTTCTTT
j_gene: TRBJ2-1; d_gene: TRBD1; abundance: NA; v_gene: TRBV19; CDR3aa: CASSTEQGNEQFF; CDR3nt: TGTGCCAGTAGTACCGAACAGGGGAATGAGCAGTTCTTC
j_gene: TRBJ2-3; d_gene: TRBD2; abundance: NA; v_gene: TRBV30; CDR3aa: CAWSPGGLAGVADTQYF; CDR3nt: TGTGCCTGGAGCCCAGGGGGACTAGCGGGAGTCGCAGATACGCAGTATTTT
j_gene: TRBJ2-7; d_gene: NA; abundance: NA; v_gene: TRBV7-3; CDR3aa: CASSSLSGGRGEQYF; CDR3nt: TGTGCCAGCAGCTCCCTTAGCGGAGGCCGGGGGGAGCAGTACTTC
j_gene: TRBJ2-1; d_gene: TRBD2; abundance: NA; v_gene: TRBV4-2; CDR3aa: CASSQDLASGSYNEQFF; CDR3nt: TGTGCCAGCAGCCAAGATTTGGCTAGCGGCTCCTACAATGAGCAGTTCTTC
j_gene: TRBJ2-2; d_gene: TRBD2; abundance: NA; v_gene: TRBV29-1; CDR3aa: CSVDGGLVSGELFF; CDR3nt: TGCAGCGTTGATGGGGGACTAGTTTCCGGGGAGCTGTTTTTT
j_gene: TRBJ2-7; d_gene: TRBD2; abundance: once; v_gene: TRBV5-4; CDR3aa: CASSHPGGGLAGGYEQYF; CDR3nt: TGTGCCAGCAGCCACCCTGGAGGCGGACTAGCGGGAGGTTACGAGCAGTACTTC
j_gene: TRBJ1-2; d_gene: TRBD1; abundance: NA; v_gene: TRBV6-5; CDR3aa: CASSYGQGMTIYGYTF; CDR3nt: TGTGCCAGCAGTTACGGACAGGGGATGACAATCTATGGCTACACCTTC
j_gene: TRBJ2-7; d_gene: TRBD2; abundance: NA; v_gene: TRBV10-3; CDR3aa: CAISGSGLGYEQYF; CDR3nt: TGTGCCATCAGTGGATCGGGACTAGGTTACGAGCAGTACTTC
j_gene: TRBJ2-3; d_gene: NA; abundance: few; v_gene: TRBV30; CDR3aa: CAWSGGGDTQYF; CDR3nt: TGTGCCTGGAGCGGTGGGGGGGATACGCAGTATTTT
j_gene: TRBJ2-2; d_gene: NA; abundance: NA; v_gene: TRBV5-1; CDR3aa: CASSLSLGEGTGELFF; CDR3nt: TGCGCCAGCAGCTTGTCCCTGGGGGAAGGCACCGGGGAGCTGTTTTTT
j_gene: TRBJ1-4; d_gene: TRBD1; abundance: NA; v_gene: TRBV5-5; CDR3aa: CASSSGTEREKLFF; CDR3nt: TGTGCCAGCAGCTCTGGGACAGAGAGAGAAAAACTGTTTTTT
j_gene: TRBJ1-1; d_gene: NA; abundance: NA; v_gene: TRBV14; CDR3aa: CASSPRNTEAFF; CDR3nt: TGTGCCAGCAGCCCCAGGAACACTGAAGCTTTCTTT
j_gene: TRBJ2-5; d_gene: NA; abundance: NA; v_gene: TRBV7-6; CDR3aa: CASSLGPQETQYF; CDR3nt: TGTGCCAGCAGCTTAGGACCCCAAGAGACCCAGTACTTC
j_gene: TRBJ2-3; d_gene: NA; abundance: NA; v_gene: TRBV7-6; CDR3aa: CASSLGRPDTQYF; CDR3nt: TGTGCCAGCAGCTTAGGGCGCCCTGATACGCAGTATTTT
j_gene: TRBJ1-2; d_gene: NA; abundance: NA; v_gene: TRBV7-9; CDR3aa: CASSLVGGLNYGYTF; CDR3nt: TGTGCCAGCAGCTTAGTGGGAGGGTTGAACTATGGCTACACCTTC
j_gene: TRBJ2-7; d_gene: NA; abundance: NA; v_gene: TRBV27; CDR3aa: CASSPRAGGYEQYF; CDR3nt: TGTGCCAGCAGCCCAAGGGCGGGCGGGTACGAGCAGTACTTC
j_gene: TRBJ2-3; d_gene: NA; abundance: NA; v_gene: TRBV9; CDR3aa: CASNRELGTDTQYF; CDR3nt: TGTGCCAGCAACCGAGAGCTGGGCACAGATACGCAGTATTTT
j_gene: TRBJ2-5; d_gene: NA; abundance: NA; v_gene: TRBV11-3; CDR3aa: CASSLRGETQYF; CDR3nt: TGTGCCAGCAGCTTAAGGGGAGAGACCCAGTACTTC
j_gene: TRBJ1-2; d_gene: TRBD1; abundance: few; v_gene: TRBV27; CDR3aa: CASSPTGAMTGYTF; CDR3nt: TGTGCCAGCAGTCCTACAGGGGCGATGACTGGCTACACCTTC
j_gene: TRBJ2-1; d_gene: TRBD2; abundance: once; v_gene: TRBV4-1; CDR3aa: CASSQAWLTSGTFLGQFF; CDR3nt: TGCGCCAGCAGCCAAGCATGGCTTACTAGCGGGACCTTTTTGGGGCAGTTCTTC
j_gene: TRBJ1-5; d_gene: NA; abundance: NA; v_gene: TRBV19; CDR3aa: CASSIGGSRNQPQHF; CDR3nt: TGTGCCAGTAGTATAGGAGGGTCGCGCAATCAGCCCCAGCATTTT
j_gene: TRBJ2-7; d_gene: NA; abundance: NA; v_gene: TRBV6-5; CDR3aa: CASSYSRAALSYEQYF; CDR3nt: TGTGCCAGCAGTTACTCGAGGGCAGCTCTCTCCTACGAGCAGTACTTC
j_gene: TRBJ2-1; d_gene: TRBD2; abundance: NA; v_gene: TRBV7-3; CDR3aa: CASSYGRGNEQFF; CDR3nt: TGTGCCAGCAGCTACGGGAGGGGCAATGAGCAGTTCTTC
j_gene: TRBJ2-1; d_gene: TRBD2; abundance: NA; v_gene: TRBV29-1; CDR3aa: CSVSGSSYNEQFF; CDR3nt: TGCAGCGTGAGCGGGAGCTCCTACAATGAGCAGTTCTTC
j_gene: TRBJ2-6; d_gene: NA; abundance: NA; v_gene: TRBV6-5; CDR3aa: CASSLSRSPGANVLTF; CDR3nt: TGTGCCAGCAGTTTAAGTAGGTCCCCTGGGGCCAACGTCCTGACTTTC
j_gene: TRBJ2-7; d_gene: NA; abundance: NA; v_gene: TRBV6-1; CDR3aa: CASLDRSDISYEQYF; CDR3nt: TGTGCCAGCTTAGACCGGAGCGATATCTCCTACGAGCAGTACTTC
j_gene: TRBJ2-7; d_gene: NA; abundance: NA; v_gene: TRBV27; CDR3aa: CASSLSPEVFMGEQYF; CDR3nt: TGTGCCAGCAGTTTATCTCCCGAGGTTTTCATGGGGGAGCAGTACTTC
j_gene: TRBJ1-2; d_gene: NA; abundance: NA; v_gene: TRBV6-5; CDR3aa: CASSFQSGAYGYTF; CDR3nt: TGTGCCAGCAGTTTCCAATCGGGGGCTTATGGCTACACCTTC
j_gene: TRBJ2-1; d_gene: NA; abundance: NA; v_gene: TRBV27; CDR3aa: CASSLRRRSYNEQFF; CDR3nt: TGTGCCAGCAGTTTGCGGAGGAGGTCCTACAATGAGCAGTTCTTC
j_gene: TRBJ1-5; d_gene: NA; abundance: NA; v_gene: TRBV7-2; CDR3aa: CASSLVGGRGYQPQHF; CDR3nt: TGTGCCAGCAGCTTAGTGGGGGGTAGGGGTTATCAGCCCCAGCATTTT
j_gene: TRBJ1-2; d_gene: NA; abundance: NA; v_gene: TRBV28; CDR3aa: CASRPGGGFYGYTF; CDR3nt: TGTGCCAGCAGACCTGGCGGGGGGTTCTATGGCTACACCTTC
j_gene: TRBJ2-1; d_gene: TRBD2; abundance: once; v_gene: TRBV7-9; CDR3aa: CASSSGLAGRDEQFF; CDR3nt: TGTGCCAGCAGCTCGGGACTAGCGGGAAGGGATGAGCAGTTCTTC